The rows below give T cell receptor beta chains drawn from one sample of a study of vaccination and CD4 T cells after COVID-19. TCRdb re-called the PCR reads with MiXCR, one entry per CDR3 protein. The profile shows 9,500 to 15,000 distinct CDR3 sequences, under 55% of them singletons. Their antigens remain unidentified. Sequencing used CD4+ T cells from blood, cultured in vitro. Receptors were obtained from a human donor who had recovered from COVID-19. Each CDR3 is given with its conserved first and last residue. A D gene is named only where the DNA matches it firmly. The size entry is marked missing in some rows and otherwise reads once, few, many or a size class.

j_gene | v_gene | d_gene | abundance | CDR3aa | CDR3nt
TRBJ2-3 | TRBV6-1 | TRBD1 | few | CASRIRGQSTDTQYF | TGTGCCAGCAGGATTCGGGGACAGTCGACGGATACGCAGTATTTT
TRBJ1-2 | TRBV28 | TRBD1 | few | CASRSEFDRGRIWRGYTF | TGTGCCAGCAGATCGGAATTCGACAGGGGGCGCATATGGCGTGGCTACACCTTC
TRBJ1-5 | TRBV11-2 | TRBD1 | few | CASSLGQNSNQPQHF | TGTGCCAGCAGCTTGGGACAGAATAGCAATCAGCCCCAGCATTTT
TRBJ1-1 | TRBV20-1 | NA | few | CSASGSRAGTEAFF | TGCAGTGCTAGTGGCTCAAGGGCAGGCACTGAAGCTTTCTTT
TRBJ2-1 | TRBV30 | NA | NA | CAWSVRGFGEQFF | TGTGCCTGGAGTGTACGAGGGTTCGGTGAGCAGTTCTTC
TRBJ2-7 | TRBV2 | TRBD1 | NA | CASPPVQGQGSPGGYEQYF | TGTGCCAGCCCGCCGGTTCAAGGACAGGGAAGCCCAGGGGGCTACGAGCAGTACTTC
TRBJ2-1 | TRBV10-3 | TRBD1 | NA | CAISVQGANEQFF | TGTGCCATCAGTGTACAGGGGGCGAATGAGCAGTTCTTC
TRBJ2-5 | TRBV11-1 | NA | few | CASSFLQGQETQYF | TGTGCCAGCAGCTTTCTCCAGGGTCAAGAGACCCAGTACTTC
TRBJ1-4 | TRBV20-1 | NA | NA | CSARDSRGFEKLFF | TGCAGTGCTAGGGACAGTCGCGGGTTTGAAAAACTGTTTTTT
TRBJ2-2 | TRBV19 | TRBD1 | NA | CASRQTGANTGELFF | TGTGCCAGTAGGCAAACAGGGGCCAACACCGGGGAGCTGTTTTTT
TRBJ2-7 | TRBV15 | NA | NA | CATSSINYEQYF | TGTGCCACCAGCAGCATCAATTACGAGCAGTACTTC
TRBJ2-3 | TRBV6-2/TRBV6-3 | NA | NA | CASSYTPDRPDTQYF | TGTGCCAGCAGTTACACTCCAGACCGTCCAGATACGCAGTATTTT
TRBJ2-7 | TRBV20-1 | NA | few | CSARDPIVSYEQYF | TGCAGTGCTAGAGACCCCATAGTCTCCTACGAGCAGTACTTC
TRBJ2-6 | TRBV15 | NA | NA | CATSRDRGRTISGANVLTF | TGTGCCACCAGCAGAGATCGAGGACGGACTATCTCTGGGGCCAACGTCCTGACTTTC
TRBJ2-7 | TRBV28 | NA | NA | CASSSGVPGEQYF | TGTGCCAGCAGTTCCGGGGTCCCCGGGGAGCAGTACTTC
TRBJ1-5 | TRBV19 | NA | NA | CASSLNSNQPQHF | TGTGCCAGTTCGTTGAATAGCAATCAGCCCCAGCATTTT
TRBJ2-1 | TRBV20-1 | TRBD2 | NA | CSAPVSGTSVGGEQFF | TGCAGTGCCCCAGTATCAGGGACTAGCGTGGGGGGTGAGCAGTTCTTC
TRBJ2-7 | TRBV6-1 | NA | NA | CASRTGQVDEQYF | TGTGCCAGCAGAACGGGGCAGGTCGACGAGCAGTACTTC
TRBJ2-7 | TRBV20-1 | NA | NA | CSARESQRPLNYEQYF | TGCAGTGCTAGAGAGTCACAGCGGCCACTTAACTACGAGCAGTACTTC
TRBJ1-1 | TRBV6-2/TRBV6-3 | NA | NA | CASSYRNSNTEAFF | TGTGCCAGCAGTTACCGGAACAGTAACACTGAAGCTTTCTTT
TRBJ2-2 | TRBV12-3/TRBV12-4 | TRBD1 | NA | CASIRDSGTGELFF | TGTGCCAGCATCAGGGACAGCGGCACCGGGGAGCTGTTTTTT
TRBJ2-2 | TRBV18 | TRBD2 | NA | CASSPSLRAGGAGELFF | TGTGCCAGCTCACCATCTCTCCGAGCGGGAGGGGCCGGGGAGCTGTTTTTT
TRBJ2-7 | TRBV20-1 | NA | NA | CSARGSMAYEQYF | TGCAGTGCTAGAGGGTCTATGGCCTACGAGCAGTACTTC
TRBJ1-3 | TRBV20-1 | TRBD1 | NA | CSTTQGVSGNTIYF | TGCAGTACCACCCAGGGGGTCTCTGGAAACACCATATATTTT
TRBJ2-7 | TRBV7-6 | TRBD2 | few | CASSLAGGLDEQYF | TGTGCCAGCAGCTTGGCGGGAGGCTTGGACGAGCAGTACTTC
TRBJ2-2 | TRBV2 | TRBD2 | NA | CASSKEGAGVGAGELFF | TGTGCCAGCAGTAAAGAGGGAGCGGGAGTTGGCGCCGGGGAGCTGTTTTTT
TRBJ2-5 | TRBV12-3/TRBV12-4 | NA | NA | CASSLAPETQYF | TGTGCCAGCAGTTTAGCGCCGGAGACCCAGTACTTC
TRBJ2-7 | TRBV7-7 | NA | NA | CASTSVVSTHPYEQYF | TGTGCTAGCACCTCAGTAGTTTCGACCCATCCCTACGAGCAGTACTTC
TRBJ2-1 | TRBV6-1 | TRBD2 | NA | CASRPWTSGNNEQFF | TGTGCCAGCAGACCATGGACTAGCGGTAACAATGAGCAGTTCTTC
TRBJ1-2 | TRBV27 | NA | NA | CASGSGVSGYTF | TGTGCCAGCGGGTCGGGGGTTAGTGGCTACACCTTC
TRBJ2-7 | TRBV24-1 | NA | few | CATSSHTAPYEQYF | TGTGCCACCAGTAGCCATACGGCCCCGTACGAGCAGTACTTC
TRBJ2-1 | TRBV6-1 | TRBD2 | few | CASNSGSTQAEQFF | TGTGCCAGCAATAGCGGGAGCACTCAGGCTGAGCAGTTCTTC
TRBJ2-6 | TRBV5-1 | NA | once | CASSVGPETGANVLTF | TGCGCCAGCAGCGTTGGCCCGGAAACTGGGGCCAACGTCCTGACTTTC
TRBJ2-7 | TRBV20-1 | TRBD2 | NA | CSASVFSGIPYEQYF | TGCAGTGCTAGTGTCTTTAGCGGGATCCCCTACGAGCAGTACTTC
TRBJ2-3 | TRBV28 | NA | NA | CASSQMTGPGADTQYF | TGTGCCAGCAGTCAGATGACAGGTCCGGGAGCAGATACGCAGTATTTT
TRBJ2-5 | TRBV7-2 | NA | NA | CASSRRGETQYF | TGTGCCAGCAGTCGGAGGGGGGAGACCCAGTACTTC
TRBJ2-5 | TRBV19 | NA | NA | CASRAQDQETQYF | TGTGCCAGTAGAGCGCAGGACCAAGAGACCCAGTACTTC
TRBJ2-7 | TRBV20-1 | NA | NA | CSAREGGAYEQYF | TGCAGTGCTAGAGAGGGCGGTGCCTACGAGCAGTACTTC
TRBJ1-5 | TRBV6-1 | NA | NA | CASSRDPTEPQHF | TGTGCCAGCAGTCGGGACCCAACAGAGCCCCAGCATTTT
TRBJ1-2 | TRBV16 | NA | NA | CASSQYSTNYGYTF | TGTGCCAGCAGCCAATACAGTACTAACTATGGCTACACCTTC
TRBJ2-3 | TRBV5-1 | TRBD2 | few | CASSLLNSGRALDTQYF | TGCGCCAGCAGCTTACTTAATAGCGGGAGGGCCCTCGATACGCAGTATTTT
TRBJ2-3 | TRBV20-1 | TRBD2 | NA | CSARSSGSQDTQYF | TGCAGTGCTAGGTCTAGCGGGAGTCAAGATACGCAGTATTTT
TRBJ2-7 | TRBV20-1 | TRBD1 | NA | CSAKQGARYEQYF | TGCAGTGCGAAACAGGGGGCACGATACGAGCAGTACTTC
TRBJ1-2 | TRBV7-9 | NA | NA | CASSLIVDYGYTF | TGTGCCAGCAGCTTAATTGTGGACTATGGCTACACCTTC
TRBJ2-2 | TRBV7-9 | NA | few | CASSLGITGELFF | TGTGCCAGCAGCTTAGGAATCACCGGGGAGCTGTTTTTT
TRBJ2-2 | TRBV2 | NA | NA | CASSEALLGDGELFF | TGTGCCAGCAGTGAAGCGCTTTTGGGAGACGGGGAGCTGTTTTTT
TRBJ2-5 | TRBV2 | TRBD2 | NA | CASSERLAGAGETQYF | TGTGCCAGCAGTGAACGACTAGCGGGAGCAGGGGAGACCCAGTACTTC
TRBJ1-3 | TRBV7-6 | TRBD1 | NA | CASSRSPGQVASGNTIYF | TGTGCCAGCAGTCGAAGCCCGGGACAGGTGGCTTCCGGAAACACCATATATTTT
TRBJ1-5 | TRBV12-3/TRBV12-4 | NA | few | CASSFSNQPQHF | TGTGCCAGCAGTTTTTCAAATCAGCCCCAGCATTTT
TRBJ2-7 | TRBV18 | TRBD1 | NA | CASSTGQGYEQYF | TGTGCCAGCTCAACGGGACAGGGCTACGAGCAGTACTTC
TRBJ2-1 | TRBV6-2/TRBV6-3 | NA | few | CARNRRVRGSSYNEQFF | TGTGCCAGAAACCGCAGGGTTAGAGGCAGCTCCTACAATGAGCAGTTCTTC